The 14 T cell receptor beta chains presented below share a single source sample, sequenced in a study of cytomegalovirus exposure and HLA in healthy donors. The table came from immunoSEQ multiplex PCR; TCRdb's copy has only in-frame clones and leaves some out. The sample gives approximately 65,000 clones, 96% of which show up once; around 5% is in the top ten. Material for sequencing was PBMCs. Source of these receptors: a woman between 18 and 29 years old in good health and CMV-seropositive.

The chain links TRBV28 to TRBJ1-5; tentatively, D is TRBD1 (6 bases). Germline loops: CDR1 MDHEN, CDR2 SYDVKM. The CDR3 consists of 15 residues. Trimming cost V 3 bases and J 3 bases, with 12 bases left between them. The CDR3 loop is CASSFQQGPNQPQHF. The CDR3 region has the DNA TGTGCCAGCAGTTTTCAACAGGGTCCCAATCAGCCCCAGCATTTT.

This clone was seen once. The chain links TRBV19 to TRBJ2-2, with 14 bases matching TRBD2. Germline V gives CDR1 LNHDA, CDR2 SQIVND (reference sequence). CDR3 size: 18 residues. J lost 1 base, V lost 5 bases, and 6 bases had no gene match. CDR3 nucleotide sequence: TGTGCCAGTAGTTTGGGACTAGCGGGAGTCCTGAACACCGGGGAGCTGTTTTTT. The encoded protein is CASSLGLAGVLNTGELFF.

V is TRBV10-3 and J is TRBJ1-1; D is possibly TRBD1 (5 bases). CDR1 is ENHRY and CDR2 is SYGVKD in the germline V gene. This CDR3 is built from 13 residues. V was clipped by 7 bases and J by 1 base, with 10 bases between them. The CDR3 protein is CAIKEGPNTEAFF. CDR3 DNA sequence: TGTGCCATCAAGGAGGGGCCGAACACTGAAGCTTTCTTT.

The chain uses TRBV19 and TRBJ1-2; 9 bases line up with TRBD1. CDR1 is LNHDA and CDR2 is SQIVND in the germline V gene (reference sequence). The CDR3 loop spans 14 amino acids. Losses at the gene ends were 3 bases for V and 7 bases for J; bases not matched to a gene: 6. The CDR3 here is CASSIQQGAFGYTF. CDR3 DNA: TGTGCCAGTAGTATTCAACAGGGGGCGTTTGGCTACACCTTC.

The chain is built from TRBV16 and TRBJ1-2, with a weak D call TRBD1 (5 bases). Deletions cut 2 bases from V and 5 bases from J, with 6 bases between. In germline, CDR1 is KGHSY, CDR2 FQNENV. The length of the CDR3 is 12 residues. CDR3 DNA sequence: TGTGCCAGCAGCCAAGGGACTTATGGCTACACCTTC. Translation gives CASSQGTYGYTF.

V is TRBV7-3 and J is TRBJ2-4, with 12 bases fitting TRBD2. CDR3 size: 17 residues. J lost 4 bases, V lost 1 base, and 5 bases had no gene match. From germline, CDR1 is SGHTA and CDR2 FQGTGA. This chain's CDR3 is CASSLMGLAGGKNIQYF. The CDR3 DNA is TGTGCCAGCAGCTTAATGGGGCTAGCGGGAGGGAAAAACATTCAGTACTTC.

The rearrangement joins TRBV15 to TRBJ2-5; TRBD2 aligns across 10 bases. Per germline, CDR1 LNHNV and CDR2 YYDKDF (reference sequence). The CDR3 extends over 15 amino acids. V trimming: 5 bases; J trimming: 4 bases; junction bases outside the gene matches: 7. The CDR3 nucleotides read TGTGCCACCAGCCCAGGGCTAGCGGGAGTAGAGACCCAGTACTTC. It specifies CATSPGLAGVETQYF.

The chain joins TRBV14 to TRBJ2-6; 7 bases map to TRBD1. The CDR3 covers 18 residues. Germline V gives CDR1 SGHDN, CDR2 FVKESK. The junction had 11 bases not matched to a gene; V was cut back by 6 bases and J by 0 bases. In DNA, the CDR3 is TGTGCCAGCAGTTCTAGGACAGGTACTAGCTCTGGGGCCAACGTCCTGACTTTC. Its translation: CASSSRTGTSSGANVLTF.

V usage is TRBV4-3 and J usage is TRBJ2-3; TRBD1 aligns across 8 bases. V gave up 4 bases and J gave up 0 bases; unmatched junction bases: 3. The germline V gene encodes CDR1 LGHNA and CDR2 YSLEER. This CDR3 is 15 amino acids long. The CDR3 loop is CASSRRDRSTDTQYF. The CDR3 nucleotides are TGCGCCAGCAGCCGGCGGGACAGGAGCACAGATACGCAGTATTTT.

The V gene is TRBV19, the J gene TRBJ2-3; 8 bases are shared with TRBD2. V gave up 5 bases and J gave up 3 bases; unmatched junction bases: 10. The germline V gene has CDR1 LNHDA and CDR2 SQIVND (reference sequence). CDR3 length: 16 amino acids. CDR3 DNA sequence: TGTGCCAGTAGTTCGCCCGGGACTAGGGGTACAGATACGCAGTATTTT. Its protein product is CASSSPGTRGTDTQYF.

The CDR3 reads CASSVDGRSGELFF. The CDR3, as DNA: TGTGCCAGCAGCGTGGACGGGAGATCCGGGGAGCTGTTTTTT. The gene calls are TRBV9 and TRBJ2-2, with D possibly TRBD2 on 6 matching bases. Germline CDR1 SGDLS, CDR2 YYNGEE. The CDR3 has 14 amino acids. V was clipped by 2 bases and J by 6 bases, with 11 bases between them.

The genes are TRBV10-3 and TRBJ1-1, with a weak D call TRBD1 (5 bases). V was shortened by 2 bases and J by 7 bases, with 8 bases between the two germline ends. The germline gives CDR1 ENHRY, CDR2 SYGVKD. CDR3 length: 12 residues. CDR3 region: CAISEGGGEAFF. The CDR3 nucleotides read TGTGCCATCAGTGAGGGGGGGGGTGAAGCTTTCTTT.

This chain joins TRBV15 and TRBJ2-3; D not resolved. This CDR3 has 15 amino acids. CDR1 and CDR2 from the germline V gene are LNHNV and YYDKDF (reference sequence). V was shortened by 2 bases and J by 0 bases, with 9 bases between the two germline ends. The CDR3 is CATSRIISSTDTQYF. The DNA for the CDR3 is TGTGCCACCAGCAGAATAATTTCTAGCACAGATACGCAGTATTTT.

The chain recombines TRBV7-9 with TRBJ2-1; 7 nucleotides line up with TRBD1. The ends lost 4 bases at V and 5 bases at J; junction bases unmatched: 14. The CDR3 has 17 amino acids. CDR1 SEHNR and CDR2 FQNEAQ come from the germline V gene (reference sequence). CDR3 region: CASSWEIRDSPNNEQFF. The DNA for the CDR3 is TGTGCCAGCAGCTGGGAGATCCGGGACAGTCCGAACAATGAGCAGTTCTTC. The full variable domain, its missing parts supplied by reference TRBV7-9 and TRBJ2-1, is DTGVSQNPRHKITKRGQNVTFRCDPISEHNRLYWYRQTLGQGPEFLTYFQNEAQLEKSRLLSDRFSAERPKGSFSTLEIQRTEQGDSAMYLCASSWEIRDSPNNEQFFGPGTRLTVL.